Included here is one T cell receptor beta chain sequence, with context. This specimen belongs to a study of blood T cell repertoires in COVID-19. Looking at the study overall: The United States, Italy and Spain were the sources of the acute and convalescent COVID-19 samples.

Authors' methods: The authors estimated nucleated cell counts from reference gene primer amplification. Clones were sequenced by immunoSEQ multiplex PCR, and TCRdb holds only the in-frame ones, with some missing. V and J calls and clone size are copied from that table; D and trimming were computed from the DNA. The data show around 230,000 clones, with 86% seen just once and 3.5% to 4.5% held by the top ten. The sequenced material came from PBMCs or T cells enriched from blood (not recorded which). The receptor was derived from a woman aged 40 to 50 with acute COVID-19.

CDR3 in DNA: TGTGCCAGCAGCTGGGGACTAGAAGGCAGAAACACCATATATTTT. Translation gives CASSWGLEGRNTIYF. The chain carries TRBV11-2 and TRBJ1-3; possibly TRBD1 for D (5 bases). Germline CDR1 is SGHAT and CDR2 is FQNNGV. Trimming shortened V by 4 bases and J by 5 bases, and 15 bases separated the two germline ends. The length of the CDR3 is 15 residues.